This T cell receptor (beta chain) was identified during a study of blood T cell repertoires in COVID-19. Study-level information: Spain, Italy and the United States supplied samples that represented acute and convalescent COVID-19. PBMCs, B-cell-depleted T cells, or T cells provided the cDNA or gDNA that made up the material.

As processed by the authors: From reference gene primer amplification, estimates of nucleated cell counts were derived. Sequenced by immunoSEQ multiplex PCR; TCRdb stores in-frame clones only, minus some. Clone size and the V and J calls come from that table; the DNA yielded D and trimming. The sample consists of over 100,000 clones, 84% of them appearing once. The V gene's germline CDR1 is MNHEY and CDR2 SMNVEV (reference sequence). The CDR3 length is 14 residues. The trim removed 3 bases at V and 4 bases at J, leaving 1 base unmatched. Input material: peripheral blood. The origin of this receptor is a man between 35 and 55 years old with active or convalescent COVID-19. This chain links TRBV27 with TRBJ1-5, with 9 bases aligning to TRBD1. The CDR3 nucleotides are TGTGCCAGCAGTTTCGGGACAGGGAATCAGCCCCAGCATTTT. It codes for CASSFGTGNQPQHF.